Shown below are 24 T cell receptor beta chains from a single sample sequenced in a study of shared clonotypes between healthy human individuals. Clones were sequenced by immunoSEQ multiplex PCR, and TCRdb holds only the in-frame ones, with some missing. Altogether 550,000 to 750,000 clones are present, roughly 96% being singletons, with the ten largest covering 0.11%. Naive CD8 isolation took CD45RO-negative cells positively selected for CCR7 and excluded terminally differentiated effector memory CD45RA+ cells. Source material: naive CD8+ T cells sorted from blood. The receptors originated from a woman under 40 in good health.

J is TRBJ2-1 and V is TRBV5-4; no clear D. The ends were cut back, 1 base at V and 7 bases at J, with 9 bases in the middle. This CDR3 has 13 residues. Germline assignment: CDR1 SGHNT and CDR2 YYREEE (reference sequence). The CDR3 DNA reads TGTGCCAGCAGCTTGTATCGTGAGAATGAGCAGTTCTTC. This gives the protein CASSLYRENEQFF.

The chain links TRBV9 to TRBJ2-7, with TRBD2 matching over 7 bases. The germline CDR1 and CDR2 sequences are SGDLS and YYNGEE. The CDR3 sequence is 14 residues long. The junction had 4 bases not matched to a gene; V was cut back by 2 bases and J by 2 bases. CDR3 in amino acids: CASSVGTTAYEQYF. CDR3 bases: TGTGCCAGCAGCGTTGGGACTACCGCCTACGAGCAGTACTTC.

This chain connects TRBV18 to TRBJ2-7, with D possibly being TRBD2 (6 bases). CDR1 and CDR2 from the germline V gene are KGHSH and LQKENI. The CDR3 spans 14 residues. V was clipped by 4 bases and J by 3 bases, with 13 bases between them. The CDR3 protein is CASSLTGTLYEQYF. CDR3 DNA: TGTGCCAGCTCACTAACCGGGACTCTCTACGAGCAGTACTTC.

This clone was recorded once. The chain combines TRBV5-1 with TRBJ2-7; 12 bases match TRBD2. The CDR3 totals 12 residues. J gave up 3 bases and V 8 bases, and 0 bases lay outside the gene matches. The germline V gene has CDR1 SGHRS and CDR2 YFSETQ. CDR3 amino acids: CARTSGSYEQYF. CDR3 in DNA: TGCGCCAGGACTAGCGGGAGCTACGAGCAGTACTTC.

The CDR3 DNA is TGTGCCAGCAGTCCACGGAGGGCCAAAGGGGCTAGCGGCGACACAGATACGCAGTATTTT. Residues: CASSPRRAKGASGDTDTQYF. The V call is TRBV28, the J call TRBJ2-3, with 7 bases identical to TRBD2. With 5 bases clipped from V and 2 bases from J, the junction kept 22 bases outside the gene matches. The CDR3 is 20 amino acids. Germline V gene sequence: CDR1 MDHEN, CDR2 SYDVKM.

The V and J genes are TRBV28 and TRBJ2-1; TRBD2 aligns across 9 bases. CDR1 is MDHEN, CDR2 SYDVKM, per germline. Germline trimming cut 5 bases from V and 4 bases from J; bases unmatched to any gene: 6. The CDR3 length is 15 residues. CDR3 DNA: TGTGCCAGCAGTCACGGGACTAGCCGGTACAATGAGCAGTTCTTC. This encodes CASSHGTSRYNEQFF.

The chain combines TRBV13 with TRBJ2-7; D is uncertain. CDR1 is PRHDT and CDR2 is FYEKMQ in the germline V gene (reference sequence). This CDR3 is 15 amino acids long. The germline V and J ends were trimmed by 0 bases and 6 bases, with 15 bases remaining between them. The CDR3 sequence: CASSLGAGPLREQYF. CDR3 coding DNA: TGTGCCAGCAGCTTAGGGGCAGGACCATTACGCGAGCAGTACTTC. The complete variable domain, with remaining parts taken from reference TRBV13 and TRBJ2-7, reads AAGVIQSPRHLIKEKRETATLKCYPIPRHDTVYWYQQGPGQDPQFLISFYEKMQSDKGSIPDRFSAQQFSDYHSELNMSSLELGDSALYFCASSLGAGPLREQYFGPGTRLTVT.

A single count supports this clone. The rearrangement links TRBV9 to TRBJ2-3, with 9 bases matching TRBD2. Per the germline V gene, CDR1 is SGDLS and CDR2 is YYNGEE. CDR3 length: 15 residues. J gave up 4 bases and V 4 bases, and 7 bases lay outside the gene matches. The CDR3 here is CASSQGLAIADTQYF. The CDR3 DNA is TGTGCCAGCAGCCAAGGACTAGCGATCGCAGATACGCAGTATTTT.

A single count supports this clone. J is TRBJ1-2 and V is TRBV5-4, with a tentative D call TRBD1 (6 bases). Trimming removed 2 bases from V and 8 bases from J, with 13 bases in between. The CDR3 loop spans 13 amino acids. Germline lookup yields CDR1 SGHNT and CDR2 YYREEE (reference sequence). This CDR3 is CASSFSGAPGYTF. CDR3 coding DNA: TGTGCCAGCAGCTTTTCAGGGGCGCCCGGCTACACCTTC.

This clone appeared once. The rearrangement links TRBV7-9 to TRBJ1-1; a weak D match, TRBD1 (5 bases). Between the trimmed V and J ends, which lost 7 bases and 2 bases, there was a span of 14 bases. The CDR3 contains 14 residues. In germline, CDR1 is SEHNR, CDR2 FQNEAQ (reference sequence). The CDR3 coding sequence is TGTGCCAGCACCGAAACTAGGGGTAACACTGAAGCTTTCTTT. Its translation: CASTETRGNTEAFF. Together with reference TRBV7-9 and TRBJ1-1, the CDR3 gives the full variable domain: DTGVSQNPRHKITKRGQNVTFRCDPISEHNRLYWYRQTLGQGPEFLTYFQNEAQLEKSRLLSDRFSAERPKGSFSTLEIQRTEQGDSAMYLCASTETRGNTEAFFGQGTRLTVV.

V usage is TRBV5-4 and J usage is TRBJ1-1, with D possibly being TRBD1 (5 bases). CDR3 length: 11 amino acids. Germline V gene data show CDR1 as SGHNT and CDR2 as YYREEE (reference sequence). Trimming removed 5 bases from V and 5 bases from J, with 7 bases in between. The CDR3 loop reads CASRGVTEAFF. The CDR3 region has the DNA TGTGCCAGCAGAGGGGTGACTGAAGCTTTCTTT.

This clone was observed once. The chain recombines TRBV15 with TRBJ2-7; 8 nucleotides agree with TRBD2. The J segment lost 3 bases and the V segment lost 3 bases, leaving 10 bases of the junction unmatched. The CDR3 sequence is 16 residues long. CDR1 is LNHNV and CDR2 is YYDKDF in the germline V gene (reference sequence). CDR3 sequence reads: CATSSSAGLGIYEQYF. The CDR3 bases are TGTGCCACCAGCAGCTCGGCGGGACTAGGCATCTACGAGCAGTACTTC. Variable domain in full (rest from reference TRBV15 and TRBJ2-7): DAMVIQNPRYQVTQFGKPVTLSCSQTLNHNVMYWYQQKSSQAPKLLFHYYDKDFNNEADTPDNFQSRRPNTSFCFLDIRSPGLGDTAMYLCATSSSAGLGIYEQYFGPGTRLTVT.

This CDR3 reads CASSFGQGVVGTETQYF. The CDR3 nucleotides are TGTGCCAGCAGTTTTGGGCAGGGGGTGGTAGGAACTGAGACCCAGTACTTC. The chain combines TRBV28 with TRBJ2-5; 7 nucleotides match TRBD1. V dropped 3 bases and J dropped 5; count of bases not matched to a gene: 15. Germline loops: CDR1 MDHEN, CDR2 SYDVKM. CDR3 length equals 17 residues. Full variable domain (remainder filled in from reference TRBV28 and TRBJ2-5): DVKVTQSSRYLVKRTGEKVFLECVQDMDHENMFWYRQDPGLGLRLIYFSYDVKMKEKGDIPEGYSVSREKKERFSLILESASTNQTSMYLCASSFGQGVVGTETQYFGPGTRLLVL.

Here the CDR3 DNA reads TGCGCCAGCAGCCCACGGACAGCAACTAATGAAAAACTGTTTTTT. Translated: CASSPRTATNEKLFF. The V call is TRBV4-1, the J call TRBJ1-4; a possible D gene is TRBD1 (6 bases). With 4 bases removed from V and 0 bases from J, the gap between germline ends came to 9 bases. Germline assignment: CDR1 MGHRA and CDR2 YSYEKL. The CDR3 is 15 amino acids.

The V call is TRBV27, the J call TRBJ2-1, with TRBD1 matching 10 bases. The CDR3 has 15 amino acids. Germline V CDR1 and CDR2: MNHEY, SMNVEV (reference sequence). V was pared by 9 bases and J by 1 base, with 6 bases of the junction left unmatched. CDR3 in amino acids: CASSDRGPSYNEQFF. CDR3 nucleotides: TGTGCCAGTAGTGACAGGGGGCCTTCCTACAATGAGCAGTTCTTC.

CDR3 residues: CASSEGLGTEAFF. The DNA of the CDR3 is TGTGCCAGCAGTGAAGGGTTGGGCACTGAAGCTTTCTTT. The rearrangement links TRBV2 to TRBJ1-1; D unclear. With 1 base removed from V and 4 bases from J, the gap between germline ends came to 7 bases. CDR1 SNHLY and CDR2 FYNNEI come from the germline V gene. The CDR3 consists of 13 residues.

The J gene is TRBJ2-1, the V gene TRBV5-1; D is unresolved. This CDR3 is 13 amino acids long. Germline CDR1 SGHRS, CDR2 YFSETQ. V was pared by 1 base and J by 5 bases, with 7 bases between. In DNA, the CDR3 is TGCGCCAGCAGCTTGATTTTTAACAATGAGCAGTTCTTC. Translating it yields CASSLIFNNEQFF.

This rearrangement joins TRBV7-8 to TRBJ2-1; TRBD2 matches 10 bases. The CDR3 length is 16 residues. Germline-derived CDR1 and CDR2 are SGHVS and FQNEAQ. The V segment lost 5 bases and the J segment 5 bases; nucleotides outside the gene matches: 9. The CDR3 protein is CASSPSLAGVDNEQFF. CDR3 sequence (DNA): TGTGCCAGCAGCCCCTCCCTAGCGGGAGTGGACAATGAGCAGTTCTTC.

This clone is a singleton in its sample. The chain is built from TRBV5-6 and TRBJ1-1, with 10 bases aligning to TRBD1. The CDR3 is 15 residues long. The germline CDR1 and CDR2 sequences are SGHDT and YYEEEE. V shed 4 bases, J shed 4 bases, and the junction held 7 bases outside the gene matches. CDR3 bases: TGTGCCAGCAGCCCGACAGGGGGCGGGGGCACTGAAGCTTTCTTT. This translates into CASSPTGGGGTEAFF.

The V and J genes are TRBV9 and TRBJ2-6; the match to TRBD1 covers 9 bases. The J segment lost 1 base and the V segment lost 4 bases, leaving 6 bases of the junction unmatched. CDR1 and CDR2 from the germline V gene are SGDLS and YYNGEE. CDR3 length: 17 amino acids. The DNA for the CDR3 is TGTGCCAGCAGCCCGACAGGGGGTTTTTCTGGGGCCAACGTCCTGACTTTC. It encodes CASSPTGGFSGANVLTF.

This clone was counted a few times. Different DNA sequences within this sample yield the same CDR3. The rearrangement links TRBV27 to TRBJ1-4; D not certain. The V gene's germline CDR1 is MNHEY and CDR2 SMNVEV (reference sequence). The CDR3 length is 14 residues. Trimming shortened V by 2 bases and J by 7 bases, and 11 bases separated the two germline ends. CDR3: CASSLVGSGEKLFF. The CDR3 DNA reads TGTGCCAGCAGTTTAGTGGGGTCGGGTGAAAAACTGTTTTTT.

The V gene is TRBV7-3, the J gene TRBJ2-3; 11 nucleotides align to TRBD2. In germline, CDR1 is SGHTA, CDR2 FQGTGA. V gave up 6 bases and J gave up 5 bases; unmatched junction bases: 7. CDR3 size: 15 residues. This chain's CDR3 is CASSTSGSGGDTQYF. DNA for the CDR3: TGTGCCAGCAGTACTAGCGGGAGTGGGGGAGATACGCAGTATTTT.

The CDR3 loop is CASSQEFYREGVGEQYF. CDR3 nucleotides: TGCGCCAGCAGCCAAGAATTCTATCGGGAGGGAGTCGGCGAGCAGTACTTC. The J gene is TRBJ2-7, the V gene TRBV4-1, with 8 bases that match TRBD2. The CDR3 sequence is 17 residues long. The germline V gene encodes CDR1 MGHRA and CDR2 YSYEKL. V shed 0 bases and J 6 bases; nucleotides not matched to a gene: 13.

This sequence joins TRBV19 and TRBJ2-7; perhaps TRBD2 as D (5 bases). This CDR3 region has 13 residues. Trimming pared 0 bases from V and 6 bases from J, leaving 9 bases between. Germline V lookup: CDR1 LNHDA, CDR2 SQIVND (reference sequence). In nucleotides, the CDR3 is TGTGCCAGTAGTATAGATCTAGGAGGCGAGCAGTACTTC. Protein sequence: CASSIDLGGEQYF.